These T cell receptor beta chains were read from a single sample in a study of T cell responses to AZD1222 COVID-19 vaccine. Produced via immunoSEQ multiplex PCR; TCRdb's table is partial and in-frame only. Among approximately 150,000 clones, under 95% were seen once, and the ten largest hold around 1.5%. This material consisted of peripheral blood, taken on day 0 of AZD1222 vaccination. These TCRs come from an adult in good health. Both conserved end residues are part of each CDR3. Fields, in order: J gene, D gene, V gene, clone size, CDR3 protein, CDR3 DNA. A D gene is named only where the DNA matches it firmly. A row's size may be missing; if present it is once, few, many or a size class.

TRBJ2-3 TRBD2 TRBV3-1/TRBV3-2 NA CASSQQLAGYTDTQYF TGTGCCAGCAGCCAACAACTAGCGGGGTACACAGATACGCAGTATTTT
TRBJ2-7 NA TRBV2 NA CASSELYEQYF TGTGCCAGCAGTGAACTGTACGAGCAGTACTTC
TRBJ1-2 NA TRBV2 NA CASREYQGNYGYTF TGTGCCAGCAGAGAGTATCAGGGGAACTATGGCTACACCTTC
TRBJ2-4 NA TRBV3-1/TRBV3-2 NA CASSQGTKNIQYF TGTGCCAGCAGCCAAGGAACCAAAAACATTCAGTACTTC
TRBJ1-5 NA TRBV12-3/TRBV12-4 NA CASSYINQPQHF TGTGCCAGCAGTTACATTAATCAGCCCCAGCATTTT
TRBJ2-3 TRBD1 TRBV29-1 NA CSVEWGQKNTDTQYF TGCAGCGTTGAATGGGGACAGAAGAACACAGATACGCAGTATTTT
TRBJ2-1 TRBD2 TRBV5-1 NA CASSSQGGGTYNEQFF TGCGCCAGCAGCTCCCAGGGCGGGGGGACCTACAATGAGCAGTTCTTC
TRBJ2-1 TRBD2 TRBV11-2 NA CASSSGRASDNEQFF TGTGCCAGCAGTAGCGGGAGGGCCTCGGACAATGAGCAGTTCTTC
TRBJ2-7 NA TRBV4-1 NA CASSQGSYEQYF TGCGCCAGCAGCCAAGGATCCTACGAGCAGTACTTC
TRBJ1-2 NA TRBV6-5 NA CASSYSAEHYGYTF TGTGCCAGCAGTTACTCGGCGGAGCATTATGGCTACACCTTC
TRBJ2-1 TRBD2 TRBV27 NA CASTQGTSADNEQFF TGTGCCAGCACCCAAGGGACTAGCGCCGACAATGAGCAGTTCTTC
TRBJ2-7 TRBD1 TRBV4-1 NA CASSQSPRDRDTRGGDEQYF TGCGCCAGCAGCCAGTCCCCCCGGGACAGGGATACGCGGGGAGGAGACGAGCAGTACTTC
TRBJ2-3 NA TRBV3-1/TRBV3-2 NA CASSPVGALFTDTQYF TGTGCCAGCAGCCCCGTGGGGGCCCTGTTCACAGATACGCAGTATTTT
TRBJ2-1 NA TRBV19 NA CASRGLASYNEQFF TGTGCCAGTAGAGGACTGGCTTCCTACAATGAGCAGTTCTTC
TRBJ2-7 NA TRBV5-1 NA CASSLASGKHEQYF TGCGCCAGCAGCTTGGCCTCTGGGAAGCACGAGCAGTACTTC
TRBJ2-1 NA TRBV7-8 few CASSPLRAPYNEQFF TGTGCCAGCAGCCCTTTGCGGGCCCCCTACAATGAGCAGTTCTTC
TRBJ1-1 NA TRBV27 NA CASSSGIMREAFF TGTGCCAGCAGTTCTGGGATTATGCGTGAAGCTTTCTTT
TRBJ1-2 NA TRBV5-4 NA CASSLKGDYGYTF TGTGCCAGCAGCTTGAAAGGGGACTATGGCTACACCTTC
TRBJ1-4 TRBD1 TRBV7-9 NA CASSFRLQGPNEKLFF TGTGCCAGCAGCTTCAGATTACAGGGGCCCAATGAAAAACTGTTTTTT
TRBJ1-1 NA TRBV5-4 NA CASSLGLQGQRDTEAFF TGTGCCAGCAGCTTGGGTCTTCAGGGGCAGAGGGACACTGAAGCTTTCTTT
TRBJ1-2 NA TRBV5-6 NA CASSGTDYYGYTF TGTGCCAGCAGCGGGACCGACTACTATGGCTACACCTTC
TRBJ2-7 TRBD2 TRBV14 NA CASSQCLAGGGLDEQYF TGTGCCAGCAGCCAATGTCTAGCGGGAGGGGGGTTGGACGAGCAGTACTTC
TRBJ1-1 NA TRBV7-2 NA CASSLYGTGNTEAFF TGTGCCAGCAGCTTATATGGGACGGGGAACACTGAAGCTTTCTTT
TRBJ2-2 NA TRBV7-2 NA CASGTGRRTGELFF TGTGCCAGCGGAACAGGGCGACGCACCGGGGAGCTGTTTTTT
TRBJ2-2 NA TRBV3-1/TRBV3-2 NA CASSSIFGGPHPGELFF TGTGCCAGCAGCTCGATTTTCGGGGGGCCGCATCCCGGGGAGCTGTTTTTT
TRBJ1-3 NA TRBV27 NA CASNPDGFLSGNTIYF TGTGCCAGCAATCCGGACGGCTTCCTCTCTGGAAACACCATATATTTT
TRBJ2-4 TRBD2 TRBV10-3 NA CAISESGTSGGVAKNIQYF TGTGCCATCAGCGAATCCGGGACTAGCGGGGGGGTAGCCAAAAACATTCAGTACTTC
TRBJ2-2 NA TRBV25-1 NA CASSDSGGATGELFF TGTGCCAGCAGTGACAGCGGAGGGGCCACCGGGGAGCTGTTTTTT
TRBJ2-7 TRBD1 TRBV19 NA CASSTGQGPYEQYF TGTGCCAGTAGTACCGGACAGGGGCCCTACGAGCAGTACTTC
TRBJ1-5 NA TRBV30 NA CAWSGLNQPQHF TGTGCCTGGAGTGGCCTTAATCAGCCCCAGCATTTT
TRBJ1-6 TRBD1 TRBV18 NA CASSPGQYNSPLHF TGTGCCAGCTCACCGGGACAGTATAATTCACCCCTCCACTTT
TRBJ1-1 NA TRBV2 few CASSEANNYLGAFF TGTGCCAGCAGTGAAGCAAACAATTATCTTGGAGCTTTCTTT
TRBJ2-7 TRBD1 TRBV7-8 NA CASSLTGGRTYEQYF TGTGCCAGCAGCCTGACAGGGGGCAGAACCTACGAGCAGTACTTC
TRBJ1-2 NA TRBV20-1 NA CSASQGRGYTF TGCAGTGCCTCACAGGGACGAGGCTACACCTTC
TRBJ2-5 NA TRBV12-3/TRBV12-4 NA CASSFQETQYF TGTGCCAGCAGTTTCCAAGAGACCCAGTACTTC
TRBJ1-2 NA TRBV10-3 NA CAISDVGSIYGYTF TGTGCCATCAGTGACGTCGGTTCGATCTATGGCTACACCTTC
TRBJ1-2 NA TRBV12-3/TRBV12-4 once CASSLDSFGYTF TGTGCCAGCAGTTTAGATTCATTTGGCTACACCTTC
TRBJ2-2 NA TRBV19 NA CASSNQRAVGELFF TGTGCCAGTAGTAATCAAAGGGCTGTCGGGGAGCTGTTTTTT
TRBJ2-3 TRBD2 TRBV7-9 NA CASSTGLAGVGTDTQYF TGTGCCAGCAGCACAGGACTAGCGGGAGTGGGCACAGATACGCAGTATTTT
TRBJ1-2 TRBD1 TRBV11-1 NA CASSYRQGSFSYGYTF TGTGCCAGCAGCTACCGACAGGGGTCTTTCTCCTATGGCTACACCTTC
TRBJ2-3 NA TRBV30 NA CAFPLPPTQYF TGTGCCTTCCCGCTACCCCCGACGCAGTATTTT
TRBJ2-1 NA TRBV12-3/TRBV12-4 NA CASSGTAGNEQFF TGTGCCAGCAGTGGGACAGCGGGGAATGAGCAGTTCTTC